These 5 T cell receptor beta chains were all obtained from the same sample, sequenced in a study of human T cells and chemical hapten exposure (dated by TCRdb to the early 2020s). Libraries came from RACE. TCRdb names NextSeq 500 as the instrument used. The public reads were run again by TCRdb, first through fastp at Q25 and then through MiXCR, and only productive beta chains were kept. Each entry is one CDR3 protein sequence, shown with its most common DNA and genes. This sample comprises more than 250,000 distinct CDR3 sequences, around 9.3% of them detected only once. Jointly, the top ten make up 2% to 2.5% of the sample. The time point label, read with the paper, signifies: pre-sensitization, week 0. In light of the paper, this sample's treatment or condition label describes: therapeutic diphenylcyclopropenone sensitization with weekly scalp DPC. The specimen comprised whole blood, sampled in connection with sensitization to the hapten diphenylcyclopropenone (DPC). The receptors originated from a woman in her thirties or forties with alopecia areata. Some clones in this sample may be carry-over from other donors' samples.

V is TRBV5-5 and J is TRBJ2-7, with unresolved D. V was clipped by 0 bases and J by 5 bases, with 15 bases between them. In germline, CDR1 is SGHKS, CDR2 YYEKEE (reference sequence). The CDR3 loop spans 15 amino acids. CDR3 amino acids: CASSLAPATVDEQYF. In nucleotides, the CDR3 is TGTGCCAGCAGCTTGGCCCCAGCCACAGTCGACGAGCAGTACTTC.

This chain links TRBV30 with TRBJ1-2; TRBD1 matches 7 bases. Germline V gene sequence: CDR1 GTSNPN, CDR2 SVGIG (reference sequence). V trimming: 4 bases; J trimming: 4 bases; junction bases outside the gene matches: 12. The CDR3 has 15 amino acids. The CDR3 sequence is CAWIGRQGLVYGYTF. As DNA, the CDR3 is TGTGCCTGGATCGGAAGACAGGGCCTTGTCTATGGCTACACCTTC.

This clonotype has at least ten counts. V gene TRBV28 combines with J gene TRBJ2-7; tentatively, D is TRBD1 (6 bases). The CDR3 is 12 amino acids. V lost 6 bases and J lost 7, with 13 bases in between. The germline CDR1 and CDR2 sequences are MDHEN and SYDVKM. The DNA of the CDR3 is TGTGCCAGCAGGGCAGGGGATAGAGAGCAGTACTTC. Translating gives CASRAGDREQYF.

This clonotype was observed a few times. V usage is TRBV20-1 and J usage is TRBJ1-4; 7 nucleotides align to TRBD1. The V segment lost 5 bases and the J segment 3 bases; nucleotides outside the gene matches: 9. The CDR3 length is 15 residues. From germline, CDR1 is DFQATT and CDR2 SNEGSKA (reference sequence). The CDR3 DNA reads TGCAGTGCTCGCAGGGGGGGGCAACCTAATGAAAAACTGTTTTTT. As protein: CSARRGGQPNEKLFF.

This clonotype was found a few times. The chain joins TRBV5-1 to TRBJ2-1, with 14 bases aligning to TRBD2. CDR1 SGHRS and CDR2 YFSETQ come from the germline V gene. The CDR3 runs to 17 residues. J was trimmed by 1 base and V by 4 bases; bases with no gene match: 4. The CDR3 region is CASSPGLAGGSYNEQFF. The CDR3 region has the DNA TGCGCCAGCAGCCCTGGACTAGCGGGAGGTTCCTACAATGAGCAGTTCTTC.